Listed below are T cell receptor beta chains from one sample, sequenced in a study of neurological immune-mediated disorders. Each CDR3 protein gets one entry after TCRdb re-called the 5' RACE reads with MiXCR. There are roughly 39,000 distinct CDR3 sequences in the sample; 7% to 8.5% occur only once, and 5.7% lies in the top ten. Sequenced material: CD4+ T cells from blood. Receptors were obtained from a man over 45 in good health. Each CDR3 is given with its conserved first and last residue. The D gene is left open where the match is weak. The size field is filled for only some rows; it gives once, few, many or a size class.

j_gene: TRBJ1-2; d_gene: -; abundance: many; v_gene: TRBV20-1; CDR3nt: TGCAGTGCGGATCCGGTTTTTTATGGCTACACCTTC; CDR3aa: CSADPVFYGYTF
j_gene: TRBJ2-5; d_gene: -; abundance: many; v_gene: TRBV7-9; CDR3nt: TGTGCCAGCAGCTCTCTGGAGTACCAAGAGACCCAGTACTTC; CDR3aa: CASSSLEYQETQYF
j_gene: TRBJ1-5; d_gene: -; abundance: many; v_gene: TRBV5-6; CDR3nt: TGTGCCAGCAGCTTCCGAGGTAACGGCAATCAGCCCCAGCATTTT; CDR3aa: CASSFRGNGNQPQHF
j_gene: TRBJ1-5; d_gene: -; abundance: many; v_gene: TRBV19; CDR3nt: TGTGCCAGTAGTACTACAGGGAGTTATAGCAATCAGCCCCAGCATTTT; CDR3aa: CASSTTGSYSNQPQHF
j_gene: TRBJ1-4; d_gene: -; abundance: many; v_gene: TRBV14; CDR3nt: TGTGCCAGCAGCCAAGCGCGAGCAACTAATGAAAAACTGTTTTTT; CDR3aa: CASSQARATNEKLFF
j_gene: TRBJ2-5; d_gene: -; abundance: few; v_gene: TRBV6-2/TRBV6-3; CDR3nt: TGTGCCAGCAGTTACACCCGGGACCGTTTCCAAGAGACCCAGTACTTC; CDR3aa: CASSYTRDRFQETQYF
j_gene: TRBJ1-2; d_gene: -; abundance: few; v_gene: TRBV19; CDR3nt: TGTGCCAGTAGAGCAGACTATGGCTACACCTTC; CDR3aa: CASRADYGYTF
j_gene: TRBJ2-3; d_gene: -; abundance: -; v_gene: TRBV19; CDR3nt: TGTGCCAGTAGTATCCATACGCAGTATTTT; CDR3aa: CASSIHTQYF
j_gene: TRBJ2-6; d_gene: -; abundance: -; v_gene: TRBV28; CDR3nt: TGTGCCACCCGAGGCTACCCTGGGGCCAACGTCCTGACTTTC; CDR3aa: CATRGYPGANVLTF
j_gene: TRBJ2-7; d_gene: -; abundance: many; v_gene: TRBV6-6; CDR3nt: TGTGCCAGCAGTTTCCCGGGCACCTACGAGCAGTACTTC; CDR3aa: CASSFPGTYEQYF
j_gene: TRBJ2-7; d_gene: TRBD2; abundance: -; v_gene: TRBV20-1; CDR3nt: TGCAGTGCTAGCGGAGGCGGGAGCGATTCCTACGAGCAGTACTTC; CDR3aa: CSASGGGSDSYEQYF
j_gene: TRBJ1-1; d_gene: -; abundance: many; v_gene: TRBV20-1; CDR3nt: TGCAGTGCGGTGACAGGCAGAGGCACTGAAGCTTTCTTT; CDR3aa: CSAVTGRGTEAFF
j_gene: TRBJ2-1; d_gene: -; abundance: many; v_gene: TRBV7-2; CDR3nt: TGTGCCAGCAGCTTAAGGGGGAGCCGCTATGAGCAGTTCTTC; CDR3aa: CASSLRGSRYEQFF
j_gene: TRBJ1-2; d_gene: -; abundance: many; v_gene: TRBV6-2/TRBV6-3; CDR3nt: TGTGCCAGCAGCCGAACAGGGACCTATGGCTACACCTTC; CDR3aa: CASSRTGTYGYTF
j_gene: TRBJ2-1; d_gene: TRBD2; abundance: many; v_gene: TRBV12-3/TRBV12-4; CDR3nt: TGTGCCAGCAGTTTCGGTAGCGGGAGCTCCTACAATGAGCAGTTCTTC; CDR3aa: CASSFGSGSSYNEQFF
j_gene: TRBJ2-2; d_gene: TRBD2; abundance: many; v_gene: TRBV28; CDR3nt: TGTGCCAGCAGTTTATACGGGCTAGCGGGGCCCGGGGAGCTGTTTTTT; CDR3aa: CASSLYGLAGPGELFF
j_gene: TRBJ1-5; d_gene: -; abundance: many; v_gene: TRBV20-1; CDR3nt: TGCAGTGCTAGGGGGGACCACGGGCCCCAGCATTTT; CDR3aa: CSARGDHGPQHF